Listed below are T cell receptor beta chains from one sample, sequenced in a study of CD8+ T cells in alopecia areata. Sequencing used immunoSEQ multiplex PCR; TCRdb keeps in-frame clones, though not all of them. The table records approximately 98,000 clones, about 50% of them present only once. Sequenced material: NKG2D-low CD8+ T cells sorted from blood. Receptors were obtained from a human donor with alopecia areata. Each CDR3 is given with its conserved first and last residue. D genes are given only for firm matches. The size entry is marked missing in some rows and otherwise reads once, few, many or a size class.

v_gene: TRBV4-1; abundance: once; j_gene: TRBJ2-3; d_gene: TRBD2; CDR3aa: CASSPLAGDAADTQYF; CDR3nt: TGCGCCAGCAGTCCTCTAGCGGGAGATGCGGCAGATACGCAGTATTTT
v_gene: TRBV25-1; abundance: NA; j_gene: TRBJ2-7; d_gene: TRBD2; CDR3aa: CASSERESDF; CDR3nt: TGTGCCAGCAGTGAGCGGGAGTCCGACTTC
v_gene: TRBV29-1; abundance: NA; j_gene: TRBJ2-7; d_gene: TRBD1; CDR3aa: CSVEVKDRGRYEQYF; CDR3nt: TGCAGCGTTGAGGTGAAAGACAGGGGGCGTTACGAGCAGTACTTC
v_gene: TRBV29-1; abundance: few; j_gene: TRBJ2-7; d_gene: NA; CDR3aa: CSTAGDFSSYEQYF; CDR3nt: TGCAGCACCGCCGGGGATTTTAGCTCCTACGAGCAGTACTTC
v_gene: TRBV9; abundance: once; j_gene: TRBJ1-4; d_gene: TRBD1; CDR3aa: CASSEGETGINEKLFF; CDR3nt: TGTGCCAGCAGCGAGGGGGAGACAGGGATTAATGAAAAACTGTTTTTT
v_gene: TRBV27; abundance: NA; j_gene: TRBJ1-2; d_gene: TRBD1; CDR3aa: CASSSTKTGINGYTF; CDR3nt: TGTGCCAGCAGTTCTACTAAGACAGGGATAAATGGCTACACCTTC
v_gene: TRBV20-1; abundance: NA; j_gene: TRBJ1-2; d_gene: NA; CDR3aa: CSAADPYGYTF; CDR3nt: TGCAGTGCTGCGGACCCGTATGGCTACACCTTC
v_gene: TRBV2; abundance: NA; j_gene: TRBJ1-2; d_gene: NA; CDR3aa: CATSYGGDYGYTF; CDR3nt: TGTGCCACTAGCTACGGGGGGGACTATGGCTACACCTTC
v_gene: TRBV27; abundance: NA; j_gene: TRBJ1-2; d_gene: NA; CDR3aa: CASSLDRIGYTF; CDR3nt: TGTGCCAGCAGTCTCGACAGGATTGGCTACACCTTC
v_gene: TRBV29-1; abundance: NA; j_gene: TRBJ2-7; d_gene: NA; CDR3aa: CSTREEQYF; CDR3nt: TGCAGCACCAGGGAAGAGCAGTACTTC
v_gene: TRBV9; abundance: NA; j_gene: TRBJ2-7; d_gene: NA; CDR3aa: CASSGTPGSYEQYF; CDR3nt: TGTGCCAGCAGCGGGACGCCGGGATCCTACGAGCAGTACTTC
v_gene: TRBV15; abundance: NA; j_gene: TRBJ2-5; d_gene: NA; CDR3aa: CATSRDTETQYF; CDR3nt: TGTGCCACCAGCAGAGATACCGAGACCCAGTACTTC
v_gene: TRBV13; abundance: once; j_gene: TRBJ1-1; d_gene: NA; CDR3aa: CASSLGLWGQNTEAFF; CDR3nt: TGTGCCAGCAGCTTAGGCCTCTGGGGACAGAACACTGAAGCTTTCTTT
v_gene: TRBV27; abundance: NA; j_gene: TRBJ2-2; d_gene: TRBD2; CDR3aa: CASSVAGGPYGELFF; CDR3nt: TGTGCCAGCAGTGTAGCGGGAGGGCCTTACGGGGAGCTGTTTTTT
v_gene: TRBV25-1; abundance: NA; j_gene: TRBJ1-1; d_gene: NA; CDR3aa: CASSERDTEAFF; CDR3nt: TGTGCCAGCAGTGAAAGGGACACTGAAGCTTTCTTT
v_gene: TRBV2; abundance: NA; j_gene: TRBJ2-3; d_gene: NA; CDR3aa: CASSEGANPDTQYF; CDR3nt: TGTGCCAGCAGTGAAGGGGCTAACCCAGATACGCAGTATTTT
v_gene: TRBV6-5; abundance: NA; j_gene: TRBJ2-5; d_gene: NA; CDR3aa: CASTAFDQETQYF; CDR3nt: TGTGCCAGCACCGCCTTTGATCAAGAGACCCAGTACTTC
v_gene: TRBV20-1; abundance: NA; j_gene: TRBJ2-1; d_gene: NA; CDR3aa: CSAGARNEQFF; CDR3nt: TGCAGTGCGGGGGCCCGTAACGAGCAGTTCTTC
v_gene: TRBV6-1; abundance: NA; j_gene: TRBJ2-1; d_gene: NA; CDR3aa: CASSEMGGAPYNEQFF; CDR3nt: TGTGCCAGCAGTGAAATGGGCGGGGCCCCTTACAATGAGCAGTTCTTC
v_gene: TRBV23-1; abundance: few; j_gene: TRBJ1-1; d_gene: TRBD1; CDR3aa: CASSLGQGTEAFF; CDR3nt: TGCGCCAGCAGTTTGGGACAGGGTACTGAAGCTTTCTTT
v_gene: TRBV7-2; abundance: few; j_gene: TRBJ2-3; d_gene: TRBD2; CDR3aa: CASSLDDSGDSTDTQYF; CDR3nt: TGTGCCAGCAGCTTAGATGATAGCGGGGATAGCACAGATACGCAGTATTTT
v_gene: TRBV9; abundance: NA; j_gene: TRBJ2-1; d_gene: NA; CDR3aa: CASSPPVFGRAPEQFF; CDR3nt: TGTGCCAGCAGCCCTCCGGTTTTCGGGAGAGCGCCTGAGCAGTTCTTC
v_gene: TRBV2; abundance: few; j_gene: TRBJ2-1; d_gene: NA; CDR3aa: CASSRMLGVGGGEQFF; CDR3nt: TGTGCCAGCAGTAGAATGTTGGGCGTAGGGGGTGGTGAGCAGTTCTTC
v_gene: TRBV11-1; abundance: few; j_gene: TRBJ2-1; d_gene: NA; CDR3aa: CASSLSGVLSYNEQFF; CDR3nt: TGTGCCAGCAGCTTATCTGGCGTGCTCTCCTACAATGAGCAGTTCTTC
v_gene: TRBV29-1; abundance: few; j_gene: TRBJ2-1; d_gene: TRBD2; CDR3aa: CSVEGLAGARTYNEQFF; CDR3nt: TGCAGCGTTGAAGGACTAGCGGGAGCCCGCACCTACAATGAGCAGTTCTTC
v_gene: TRBV7-3; abundance: few; j_gene: TRBJ2-1; d_gene: TRBD2; CDR3aa: CASSLSGRWVGNEQFF; CDR3nt: TGTGCCAGCAGCCTTAGCGGGAGATGGGTTGGGAATGAGCAGTTCTTC
v_gene: TRBV10-1; abundance: few; j_gene: TRBJ2-1; d_gene: NA; CDR3aa: CASSEKLGRLFF; CDR3nt: TGCGCCAGCAGTGAGAAATTGGGACGTCTGTTCTTC
v_gene: TRBV27; abundance: NA; j_gene: TRBJ2-1; d_gene: NA; CDR3aa: CASSRAGWDEQFF; CDR3nt: TGTGCCAGCAGCCGGGCGGGTTGGGATGAGCAGTTCTTC
v_gene: TRBV4-1; abundance: few; j_gene: TRBJ1-4; d_gene: NA; CDR3aa: CASSQKVPPGNEKLFF; CDR3nt: TGCGCCAGCAGCCAAAAGGTGCCACCAGGGAATGAAAAACTGTTTTTT
v_gene: TRBV5-6; abundance: NA; j_gene: TRBJ2-7; d_gene: NA; CDR3aa: CASSLGTSPYEQYF; CDR3nt: TGTGCCAGCAGCTTAGGGACATCCCCCTACGAGCAGTACTTC
v_gene: TRBV28; abundance: NA; j_gene: TRBJ2-2; d_gene: NA; CDR3aa: CASSDSELFF; CDR3nt: TGTGCCAGCAGTGATTCGGAGCTGTTTTTT
v_gene: TRBV7-9; abundance: NA; j_gene: TRBJ2-1; d_gene: NA; CDR3aa: CASRSGNEQFF; CDR3nt: TGTGCCAGCAGATCAGGGAATGAGCAGTTCTTC
v_gene: TRBV6-5; abundance: NA; j_gene: TRBJ2-7; d_gene: TRBD1; CDR3aa: CASGPTGSSYEQYF; CDR3nt: TGTGCCAGCGGCCCGACAGGGTCTTCCTACGAGCAGTACTTC
v_gene: TRBV19; abundance: NA; j_gene: TRBJ2-3; d_gene: NA; CDR3aa: CASSASLTDTQYF; CDR3nt: TGTGCCAGTAGTGCCAGTCTCACAGATACGCAGTATTTT
v_gene: TRBV9; abundance: NA; j_gene: TRBJ2-5; d_gene: NA; CDR3aa: CASSVEGGGETQYF; CDR3nt: TGTGCCAGCAGCGTAGAAGGGGGAGGGGAGACCCAGTACTTC
v_gene: TRBV7-9; abundance: NA; j_gene: TRBJ2-7; d_gene: NA; CDR3aa: CASSPPAGRYDEQYF; CDR3nt: TGTGCCAGCAGCCCCCCGGCAGGGCGATACGACGAGCAGTACTTC
v_gene: TRBV6-5; abundance: NA; j_gene: TRBJ1-5; d_gene: NA; CDR3aa: CASSLDQGQPQHF; CDR3nt: TGTGCCAGCAGTTTAGATCAGGGTCAGCCCCAGCATTTT
v_gene: TRBV19; abundance: few; j_gene: TRBJ1-1; d_gene: NA; CDR3aa: CASREKGWTEAFF; CDR3nt: TGTGCCAGTAGGGAAAAGGGATGGACTGAAGCTTTCTTT
v_gene: TRBV13; abundance: NA; j_gene: TRBJ1-2; d_gene: TRBD1; CDR3aa: CASSLANRGAGYTF; CDR3nt: TGTGCCAGCAGCTTAGCCAACAGGGGGGCTGGCTACACCTTC
v_gene: TRBV14; abundance: NA; j_gene: TRBJ2-2; d_gene: TRBD2; CDR3aa: CASSPRGAGELFF; CDR3nt: TGTGCCAGCAGTCCCCGGGGGGCCGGGGAGCTGTTTTTT
v_gene: TRBV19; abundance: NA; j_gene: TRBJ2-7; d_gene: NA; CDR3aa: CASSISQSYEQYF; CDR3nt: TGTGCCAGTAGTATTAGCCAATCCTACGAGCAGTACTTC
v_gene: TRBV9; abundance: NA; j_gene: TRBJ2-1; d_gene: TRBD2; CDR3aa: CASSLGTSGRWNEQFF; CDR3nt: TGTGCCAGCAGCCTCGGGACTAGCGGGAGGTGGAATGAGCAGTTCTTC
v_gene: TRBV5-6; abundance: few; j_gene: TRBJ2-1; d_gene: NA; CDR3aa: CASRLGGNEQFF; CDR3nt: TGTGCCAGCAGATTAGGGGGAAATGAGCAGTTCTTC
v_gene: TRBV6-5; abundance: NA; j_gene: TRBJ2-7; d_gene: NA; CDR3aa: CASSYSKIYEQYF; CDR3nt: TGTGCCAGCAGTTACTCCAAGATTTACGAGCAGTACTTC
v_gene: TRBV7-2; abundance: NA; j_gene: TRBJ1-5; d_gene: NA; CDR3aa: CASAGTRQNTPQHF; CDR3nt: TGTGCCAGCGCCGGAACCCGTCAGAACACTCCCCAGCATTTT
v_gene: TRBV7-9; abundance: NA; j_gene: TRBJ2-5; d_gene: TRBD2; CDR3aa: CASSPKAGRTKETQYF; CDR3nt: TGTGCCAGCAGCCCCAAAGCGGGAAGAACGAAAGAGACCCAGTACTTC
v_gene: TRBV4-2; abundance: NA; j_gene: TRBJ2-1; d_gene: TRBD2; CDR3aa: CASSQGLAGTYNEQFF; CDR3nt: TGTGCCAGCAGCCAAGGACTAGCGGGTACCTACAATGAGCAGTTCTTC
v_gene: TRBV9; abundance: NA; j_gene: TRBJ1-5; d_gene: NA; CDR3aa: CASSSGGLANQPQHF; CDR3nt: TGTGCCAGCAGCAGTGGTGGGCTTGCAAATCAGCCCCAGCATTTT
v_gene: TRBV25-1; abundance: NA; j_gene: TRBJ2-1; d_gene: NA; CDR3aa: CASSGDPRGEQFF; CDR3nt: TGTGCCAGCAGTGGGGACCCACGGGGGGAGCAGTTCTTC